The clone carrying this TCR beta chain was observed a few times. Its antigen remains unidentified. Unique molecular identifiers were carried by the TCR beta cDNA libraries. Out of roughly 0.95 to 11 million T cells, about 520,000 cDNA molecules were generated. TCRdb ran MiXCR on the PCR reads and lists one entry per CDR3 protein. The sample holds some 450,000 distinct CDR3 sequences, around 40% seen once. This CDR3 comprises 16 residues. After removal of 3 bases from V and 4 bases from J, the junction contained 10 bases not matched to a gene. The data were obtained in a study of post-analysis software for immune sequencing data. Across the whole study: Relapsing-remitting, secondary progressive and progressive-relapsing multiple sclerosis courses were included. The study's findings and limits: Multiple sclerosis patients showed significantly lower normalized Chao1 diversity than controls did. Among roughly 5 TRBV segments more frequent in patients than controls were TRBV5-6, TRBV5-1 and TRBV20-1. F measure showed strong co-clustering of same-batch samples.

The chain links TRBV12-3 or TRBV12-4 to TRBJ2-5; 8 nucleotides line up with TRBD1. The clonotype comes from a girl aged 10 to 17 with multiple sclerosis. The sequencing sample was made of blood. CDR3 sequence (DNA): TGTGCCAGCAGTTTTAATGTCAGGGGGCTTAGAGAGACCCAGTACTTC. Amino acids: CASSFNVRGLRETQYF.